This T cell receptor (beta chain) was identified during a study of blood T cells in healthy people across ages. Germline CDR1 and CDR2: SGHRS and YFSETQ. The CDR3 sequence is 14 residues long. V shed 4 bases and J 6 bases; nucleotides not matched to a gene: 5. Primed by a sample-barcoded 5' primer and a J-beta primer mix, a second PCR proceeded for 7 to 11 cycles. One entry per CDR3 protein, called by TCRdb with MiXCR from the 5' RACE reads. This sample has about 780,000 distinct CDR3 sequences; around half occur once, and the top ten carry roughly 18%. Sequenced input: blood. This clonotype originated in a man aged 80 or over in good health. The chain recombines TRBV5-1 with TRBJ2-3; 10 bases are a match to TRBD2. In nucleotides, the CDR3 is TGCGCCAGCAGCCCTACGACTAGCGGGGATACGCAGTATTTT. It specifies CASSPTTSGDTQYF.